Listed below are T cell receptor beta chains from one sample, sequenced in a study of T cell responses to AZD1222 COVID-19 vaccine. Clones were read by immunoSEQ multiplex PCR, and TCRdb kept only the in-frame ones, dropping some. This sample has 80,000 to 100,000 clones, with around nine tenths found just once. The sequencing used peripheral blood, collected on day 0 of AZD1222 vaccination. These receptors originate from an adult in good health. The CDR3 runs from the conserved cysteine through the conserved F or W. D genes are given only for firm matches. Some rows mark clone size as missing; the rest say once, few, many or name a class of expanded clone.

D gene	J gene	V gene	clone size	CDR3 DNA	CDR3 protein
NA	TRBJ1-1	TRBV19	NA	TGTGCCAGTAGTATATCGCCGAACACTGAAGCTTTCTTT	CASSISPNTEAFF
TRBD2	TRBJ2-3	TRBV6-4	NA	TGTGCCAGCAGTAGTGCTAGCGGGGGCACAGATACGCAGTATTTT	CASSSASGGTDTQYF
TRBD2	TRBJ2-3	TRBV6-5	once	TGTGCCAGCAGGTCCGACTGGGAGGGACTGGATACGCAGTATTTT	CASRSDWEGLDTQYF
TRBD1	TRBJ2-7	TRBV6-5	NA	TGTGCCAGCAGTTACGGACAGGGGCTCTACGAGCAGTACTTC	CASSYGQGLYEQYF
TRBD1	TRBJ1-2	TRBV5-1	NA	TGCGCCAGCAGCTTGGTTGGGACAGGGAGTTTGCCTTGGGGCTACACCTTC	CASSLVGTGSLPWGYTF
TRBD1	TRBJ1-2	TRBV19	NA	TGTGCCAGTAGGATCACAGGGGGATTCCTCTATGGCTACACCTTC	CASRITGGFLYGYTF
NA	TRBJ1-6	TRBV10-1	many	TGCGCCAGCAGTGAGTCTCAGGATTCACCCCTCCACTTT	CASSESQDSPLHF
TRBD1	TRBJ1-1	TRBV7-2	NA	TGTGCCAGCAGCCTGACAGGGCAACACACTGAAGCTTTCTTT	CASSLTGQHTEAFF
NA	TRBJ1-3	TRBV3-1/TRBV3-2	NA	TGTGCCAGCAGCCAAGGAGGGATAACTGGAAACACCATATATTTT	CASSQGGITGNTIYF
TRBD2	TRBJ2-1	TRBV9	NA	TGTGCCAGCAGCGGCCCCAGCGGGGGGTACTACAATGAGCAGTTCTTC	CASSGPSGGYYNEQFF
NA	TRBJ2-4	TRBV4-3	NA	TGCGCCAGCAGCCAAGGCTGGGAAGCCAAAAACATTCAGTACTTC	CASSQGWEAKNIQYF
NA	TRBJ1-4	TRBV7-9	NA	TGTGCCAGCAGCCCCGTGTTAGGGGGAAATGAAAAACTGTTTTTT	CASSPVLGGNEKLFF
NA	TRBJ1-4	TRBV7-8	NA	TGTGCCAGCAGCGGCCGAACCCAGAATGAAAAACTGTTTTTT	CASSGRTQNEKLFF
TRBD1	TRBJ1-2	TRBV14	NA	TGTGCCAGCAGCCCTAACAGGGGGCGGAACTATGGCTACACCTTC	CASSPNRGRNYGYTF
TRBD2	TRBJ2-3	TRBV14	NA	TGTGCCAGCAGCCCTATTCTGGCGGGAGTTAGCACAGATACGCAGTATTTT	CASSPILAGVSTDTQYF
TRBD2	TRBJ2-1	TRBV7-2	NA	TGTGCCAGCAGCTTAGCCAATAGCGGGAGAGCGAATGAGCAGTTCTTC	CASSLANSGRANEQFF
NA	TRBJ1-4	TRBV28	NA	NA	CASSSGILMKNCFF
NA	TRBJ1-1	TRBV5-1	NA	TGCGCCAGCACGGGGACGGCGAACACTGAAGCTTTCTTT	CASTGTANTEAFF
NA	TRBJ2-7	TRBV5-6	NA	TGTGCCAGCAGCTCACGGTCTTGGGGGGCGGTGTCCTACGAGCAGTACTTC	CASSSRSWGAVSYEQYF
TRBD1	TRBJ2-2	TRBV5-6	NA	TGTGCCAGCAGCTTGGTTTACAGGGGGAACAACACCGGGGAGCTGTTTTTT	CASSLVYRGNNTGELFF
NA	TRBJ2-7	TRBV19	NA	TGTGCCAGTAGTATTAGTTTTCGACAAACGTCCTACGTGGAGCAGTACTTC	CASSISFRQTSYVEQYF
NA	TRBJ2-1	TRBV19	NA	TGTGCCAGTAGTATTCGGCAGGGGGGGCCGAGCTCCTACAATGAGCAGTTCTTC	CASSIRQGGPSSYNEQFF
TRBD2	TRBJ2-1	TRBV6-2/TRBV6-3	few	TGTGCCAGCAGCTTCACACTAGCGGGAGTTTACAATGAGCAGTTCTTC	CASSFTLAGVYNEQFF
TRBD1	TRBJ2-7	TRBV6-5	NA	TGTGCCAGCAGACCTCGACAGGGGCCCTCCTACGAGCAGTACTTC	CASRPRQGPSYEQYF
TRBD1	TRBJ1-1	TRBV27	NA	TGTGCCAGCAGTTTGGGACAGGGGCCCACTGAAGCTTTCTTT	CASSLGQGPTEAFF
NA	TRBJ2-7	TRBV7-2	NA	TGTGCCAGCAGCTTACCAGCGGCTCCCCTAGAGCAGTACTTC	CASSLPAAPLEQYF
NA	TRBJ2-7	TRBV19	NA	TGTGCCAGTAGTATTCAGGGCGCCTACGAGCAGTACTTC	CASSIQGAYEQYF
NA	TRBJ1-3	TRBV3-1/TRBV3-2	once	TGTGCCAGCAGCCAAGATCTGGGAACTAGCGGAAACACCATATATTTT	CASSQDLGTSGNTIYF
NA	TRBJ2-2	TRBV28	NA	TGTGCCAGCAGTTTGAGAGGCGGGGAGCTGTTTTTT	CASSLRGGELFF
TRBD1	TRBJ1-1	TRBV19	NA	TGTGCCAGTAGAGGACAGGCCCCGTTCATGAACACTGAAGCTTTCTTT	CASRGQAPFMNTEAFF
TRBD1	TRBJ1-1	TRBV7-9	NA	TGTGCCAGCAGCTGGCCAGACAGGGGCGGAAGCACTGAAGCTTTCTTT	CASSWPDRGGSTEAFF
NA	TRBJ1-2	TRBV28	NA	TGTGCCAGCAGTTTATATGGGGGTCGGAACTATGGCTACACCTTC	CASSLYGGRNYGYTF
NA	TRBJ2-1	TRBV3-1/TRBV3-2	few	TGTGCCAGCAGCCAAGCGGGATGGGACAATGAGCAGTTCTTC	CASSQAGWDNEQFF
NA	TRBJ2-7	TRBV9	NA	TGTGCCAGCAGCGTATCAATGGGGGCAGTTTACGAGCAGTACTTC	CASSVSMGAVYEQYF
NA	TRBJ2-1	TRBV7-2	NA	TGTGCCAGCAGCTCCCCGGTAGTTATCGATGAGCAGTTCTTC	CASSSPVVIDEQFF
TRBD1	TRBJ2-1	TRBV5-1	NA	TGCGCCAGCAGAAGGGACAGCTCCTACAATGAGCAGTTCTTC	CASRRDSSYNEQFF
TRBD1	TRBJ1-1	TRBV19	once	TGTGCCAGTAGTATAGATGCGGACAGGGGACAAGCTTTCTTT	CASSIDADRGQAFF
NA	TRBJ1-5	TRBV7-3	NA	TGTGCCAGCAGCCCAGGACCCCCTAATGGTCAGCCCCAGCATTTT	CASSPGPPNGQPQHF
NA	TRBJ1-5	TRBV5-1	NA	TGCGCCAGCAGCTTGGAGATGGAGGCAGGGGCGCGCAATCAGCCCCAGCATTTT	CASSLEMEAGARNQPQHF